One and the same sample provided the 25 T cell receptor beta chains below, sequenced in a study of molecular identifiers for immune sequencing clone quantification listed by TCRdb under 2018. Receptors were amplified or captured by PCR. TCRdb names Illumina HiSeq 4000 as the instrument used. Using fastp trimming at Q25 and MiXCR clonotype assembly, TCRdb reanalyzed the public sequencing data and kept in-frame beta chains. Rows are combined by CDR3 protein, so each entry shows the most common genes and DNA. For this sample the table gives just under 65,000 distinct CDR3 sequences, of which 15% to 20% were detected only once. The top ten clonotypes cover about 1.5% of the sample. Sequenced material: naive CD8+ T cells from blood, with Jurkat cell RNA spiked in. The cell subset or site label, read with the paper, signifies: FACS-sorted CD8+CD4-CCR7+CD45RA+ naive T cells. These receptors originate from a human donor in good health. Some libraries in this study had Jurkat cell RNA spiked in.

There are many counts of this clonotype. CDR3 in DNA: TGTGCCAGCAGCGCGACCTGGGACAGCATAGGGGTGATGAACACTGAAGCTTTCTTT. This encodes CASSATWDSIGVMNTEAFF. The chain uses TRBV9 and TRBJ1-1; 7 nucleotides match TRBD1. CDR1 SGDLS and CDR2 YYNGEE come from the germline V gene. The CDR3 has 19 residues. Unmatched junction bases numbered 17, after V lost 3 bases and J lost 0 bases.

This clonotype has at least ten counts. CDR3 in amino acids: CASSYSGGTDTQYF. CDR3 nucleotides: TGTGCCAGCAGTTACTCGGGAGGCACAGATACGCAGTATTTT. The V gene is TRBV6-2 or TRBV6-3, the J gene TRBJ2-3, with a possible D match to TRBD2 (5 bases). Trimming left V 0 bases short and J 1 base short, with 5 bases between. Germline lookup yields CDR1 MNHEY and CDR2 SVGEGT. The CDR3 totals 14 residues.

This clonotype was seen ten or more times. The J gene is TRBJ1-3, the V gene TRBV28, with D hard to call. V dropped 3 bases and J dropped 0 bases, with 12 bases sitting between them. Germline CDR1 MDHEN, CDR2 SYDVKM. The CDR3 extends over 16 amino acids. This chain's CDR3 is CASSLPEGSSGNTIYF. Written as DNA, the CDR3 is TGTGCCAGCAGTTTGCCAGAGGGAAGCTCTGGAAACACCATATATTTT.

This clonotype was seen many times. V and J are TRBV28 and TRBJ2-3, with 14 bases lining up with TRBD2. Germline values: CDR1 MDHEN, CDR2 SYDVKM. CDR3 size: 18 residues. V dropped 3 bases and J dropped 3; count of bases not matched to a gene: 8. The CDR3 is CASSFVEGLAGDTDTQYF. Written as DNA, the CDR3 is TGTGCCAGCAGTTTTGTAGAGGGACTAGCGGGAGATACAGATACGCAGTATTTT.

Note on this clonotype: Being one base from a much bigger clone, this may be a read error. This chain connects TRBV12-3 or TRBV12-4 to TRBJ1-2; D is possibly TRBD1 (6 bases). The CDR3 loop spans 15 amino acids. DNA of the CDR3: TGTGCCAGCAGTTTAGGAGGGGCGGGGGCCTATGACTACACCTTC. Translating it yields CASSLGGAGAYDYTF.

This clonotype was counted at least ten times. The chain employs TRBV30 and TRBJ2-1; 13 positions match TRBD2. Germline V lookup: CDR1 GTSNPN, CDR2 SVGIG (reference sequence). Losses at the gene ends were 2 bases for V and 0 bases for J; bases not matched to a gene: 10. The CDR3 consists of 19 residues. The DNA for the CDR3 is TGTGCCTGGAGTTCTTCCGGGACTAGCGGGATTCTCTCCTACAATGAGCAGTTCTTC. Amino acids: CAWSSSGTSGILSYNEQFF.

This clonotype was seen at least ten times. The chain combines TRBV4-1 with TRBJ2-7, with D possibly TRBD1 on 6 matching bases. Trimming shortened V by 1 base and J by 2 bases, and 12 bases separated the two germline ends. The CDR3 runs 15 residues. Germline V gene lookup returns CDR1 MGHRA and CDR2 YSYEKL. DNA for the CDR3: TGCGCCAGCAGCCAAGCACAGGGTAAACCCTACGAGCAGTACTTC. Encoded protein: CASSQAQGKPYEQYF.

In this sample, this clonotype turned up many times. The V call is TRBV28, the J call TRBJ2-1; TRBD2 might be the D (6 bases). This CDR3 comprises 15 residues. Trimming stripped 5 bases from V and 7 bases from J, with 18 bases between. Germline values: CDR1 MDHEN, CDR2 SYDVKM. The CDR3 loop reads CASSISAGISNEQFF. CDR3 sequence (DNA): TGTGCCAGCAGTATCTCGGCGGGAATTTCGAATGAGCAGTTCTTC.

At least ten counts were recorded for this clonotype. This chain joins TRBV5-1 and TRBJ2-7, with 14 bases lining up with TRBD2. This CDR3 is 20 amino acids long. V lost 1 base and J lost 2; bases outside the gene matches: 14. Germline CDR1 reads SGHRS; CDR2 reads YFSETQ. This CDR3 reads CASSLIPPGLAGVGPYEQYF. The DNA for the CDR3 is TGCGCCAGCAGCTTGATTCCCCCGGGACTAGCGGGAGTAGGACCCTACGAGCAGTACTTC.

This clonotype was seen at least ten times. The CDR3 DNA reads as TGTGCCAGCAGCCAGAGCGGGAGCTCAGATACGCAGTATTTT. Its protein is CASSQSGSSDTQYF. The chain links TRBV14 to TRBJ2-3, with TRBD2 matching 8 bases. Trimming took 3 bases from V and 4 from J; bases not matched to a gene: 3. CDR1 is SGHDN, CDR2 FVKESK, per germline. The CDR3 has 14 amino acids.

J is TRBJ2-7 and V is TRBV29-1, with a possible D match to TRBD2 (5 bases). CDR3 length: 13 residues. Trimming shortened V by 5 bases and J by 7 bases, and 18 bases separated the two germline ends. Germline CDR1 is SQVTM and CDR2 is ANQGSEA. The CDR3 DNA follows: TGCAGCGTTCTGCCGGAGGCAGGCGAGGAGCAGTACTTC. Its protein product is CSVLPEAGEEQYF.

This clonotype was seen a handful of times. Relative to the germline gene, one junction end is altered; a read error may explain this. This sequence joins TRBV5-3 and TRBJ2-3, with D uncertain. Being an ORF, TRBV5-3 has a function that is uncertain. This CDR3 comprises 15 residues. The CDR3, as DNA: TGTGCCAGCAGCTTGGAAGCGTTTGACACAGATACGCAGTATTTT. It translates to CASSLEAFDTDTQYF.

This clonotype was seen only a few times. It may be a read error: a sequence one base away is much more abundant. The chain links TRBV27 to TRBJ2-7; possible D gene TRBD2, 6 bases. Germline V gene sequence: CDR1 MNHEY, CDR2 SMNVEV (reference sequence). V was clipped by 5 bases and J by 0 bases, with 8 bases between them. The CDR3 length is 13 residues. CDR3 nucleotide sequence: TGTGCCAGCAGTACCGGGAGCTCCTACGAGCAGTACTTC. Translated: CASSTGSSYEQYF.

This clonotype was detected ten times or more. The V and J genes are TRBV20-1 and TRBJ2-2; D gene unclear. This CDR3 spans 13 amino acids. With 0 bases removed from V and 5 bases from J, the gap between germline ends came to 7 bases. CDR1 is DFQATT and CDR2 is SNEGSKA in the germline V gene (reference sequence). This CDR3 is CSARDWGTGELFF. The CDR3 DNA is TGCAGTGCTAGAGACTGGGGAACCGGGGAGCTGTTTTTT.

This clonotype was found a few times. V usage is TRBV6-1 and J usage is TRBJ1-5, with 7 nucleotides matching TRBD1. The germline V gene encodes CDR1 MNHNS and CDR2 SASEGT. V trimming: 10 bases; J trimming: 7 bases; junction bases outside the gene matches: 13. The CDR3 covers 14 residues. CDR3 sequence reads: CAIKGGGGGQPQHF. The CDR3 DNA is TGTGCCATCAAGGGGGGGGGAGGGGGCCAGCCCCAGCATTTT.

This clonotype was observed at least ten times. V and J are TRBV29-1 and TRBJ2-1; unclear D gene. The CDR3 has 14 residues. Germline V CDR1 and CDR2: SQVTM, ANQGSEA. Between the trimmed V and J ends, which lost 2 bases and 5 bases, there was a span of 13 bases. The CDR3 DNA reads TGCAGCGTTGAACGGTCTAGACGGGACAATGAGCAGTTCTTC. Its translation is CSVERSRRDNEQFF.

This clonotype was detected ten times or more. The CDR3 loop reads CASSYFAGRVNEQYF. CDR3 coding DNA: TGTGCCAGCAGTTACTTTGCGGGCCGCGTGAACGAGCAGTACTTC. V usage is TRBV6-5 and J usage is TRBJ2-7; D possibly corresponds to TRBD2 (5 bases). Germline V gene sequence: CDR1 MNHEY, CDR2 SVGAGI. The V and J ends lost 1 base and 5 bases respectively, with 15 bases between them. The CDR3 covers 15 residues.

This clonotype was recorded many times. The rearrangement joins TRBV7-9 to TRBJ2-7; 11 nucleotides line up with TRBD1. The CDR3 consists of 14 residues. V shed 5 bases and J 6 bases; nucleotides not matched to a gene: 6. CDR1 is SEHNR, CDR2 FQNEAQ, per germline (reference sequence). In DNA, the CDR3 is TGTGCCAGCAGCACCCCCGGGACAGGGGGCGAGCAGTACTTC. This codes for CASSTPGTGGEQYF.

The J gene is TRBJ2-7, the V gene TRBV13; D is ambiguous. V was trimmed by 0 bases and J by 6 bases, leaving 9 bases between them. The CDR3 has 13 residues. Germline loops: CDR1 PRHDT, CDR2 FYEKMQ (reference sequence). The CDR3 is CASSLGPAGEQYF. CDR3 DNA sequence: TGTGCCAGCAGCTTAGGTCCAGCCGGCGAGCAGTACTTC. Looking up the rest from reference TRBV13 and TRBJ2-7 gives the full variable domain: AAGVIQSPRHLIKEKRETATLKCYPIPRHDTVYWYQQGPGQDPQFLISFYEKMQSDKGSIPDRFSAQQFSDYHSELNMSSLELGDSALYFCASSLGPAGEQYFGPGTRLTVT.

This clonotype was recorded a few times. The rearrangement uses TRBV20-1 and TRBJ2-7; 9 positions match TRBD2. Per the germline V gene, CDR1 is DFQATT and CDR2 is SNEGSKA (reference sequence). The ends lost 5 bases at V and 0 bases at J; junction bases unmatched: 14. There are 17 residues in the CDR3. The CDR3 coding sequence is TGCAGTGCTCCGGACACTAAGGTAGCGGGAGCCTCCTACGAGCAGTACTTC. Translating it yields CSAPDTKVAGASYEQYF.

This clonotype came up many times. This chain connects TRBV28 to TRBJ2-7; 9 positions match TRBD2. The germline gives CDR1 MDHEN, CDR2 SYDVKM. Germline trimming cut 5 bases from V and 4 bases from J; bases unmatched to any gene: 6. The CDR3 sequence is 14 residues long. CDR3 coding DNA: TGTGCCAGCAGTGGCTCTAGCGGGATTTACGAGCAGTACTTC. It is translated as CASSGSSGIYEQYF.

Regarding this clonotype: A much bigger clone sits one base away, suggesting this may be a read error. The chain employs TRBV20-1 and TRBJ2-7; the D call may be TRBD1 or TRBD2 (6 bases each). Looked up from germline, CDR1 is DFQATT and CDR2 is SNEGSKA (reference sequence). V dropped 0 bases and J dropped 0 bases, with 18 bases sitting between them. The CDR3 is 17 amino acids. The CDR3 DNA sequence: TGCAGTGCTAGAGATCCGCAGGGGACTTTGGTCTCCTACGAGCAGTACTTC. This encodes CSARDPQGTLVSYEQYF.

A few counts support this clonotype. The V gene is TRBV4-1, the J gene TRBJ2-7, with TRBD1 matching 10 bases. Germline V gene sequence: CDR1 MGHRA, CDR2 YSYEKL. The CDR3 covers 18 residues. V gave up 1 base and J gave up 3 bases; unmatched junction bases: 12. The CDR3 is CASSQGAETGGLFYEQYF. Written as DNA, the CDR3 is TGCGCCAGCAGCCAAGGGGCGGAGACAGGGGGCTTGTTCTACGAGCAGTACTTC.

V is TRBV24-1 and J is TRBJ2-1; 8 bases match TRBD2. Germline values: CDR1 KGHDR, CDR2 SFDVKD. This CDR3 region has 14 residues. The trim removed 6 bases at V and 3 bases at J, leaving 3 bases unmatched. CDR3 protein: CATSLTSGYNEQFF. CDR3 DNA sequence: TGTGCCACCAGTCTAACTAGCGGCTACAATGAGCAGTTCTTC.

This clonotype was found a few times. Just one base apart from a much larger clone, this may be a read error. The rearrangement uses TRBV27 and TRBJ2-3, with 10 nucleotides matching TRBD1. J lost 0 bases, V lost 3 bases, and 9 bases had no gene match. The CDR3 is made up of 18 amino acids. Germline V gene sequence: CDR1 MNHEY, CDR2 SMNVEV (reference sequence). CDR3 sequence (DNA): TGTGCCAGCAGTTTCCGGATATCGGGACAGGGGAGCACAGATACGCAGTATTTT. It specifies CASSFRISGQGSTDTQYF.